Shown below are 10 T cell receptor beta chains from a single sample sequenced in a study of CD8 T cells in ankylosing spondylitis. Findings and limits, study-wide: The study identified a TCR beta motif of under 10 highly homologous variants that appeared characteristic of ankylosing spondylitis blood.

These TCRs' antigens remain unknown. TCRdb recomputed calls from the 5' RACE reads with MiXCR, one row per CDR3 protein. Found here are some 450,000 distinct CDR3 sequences, more than 15% of them singletons; the top ten hold just over 1%. The source material was blood, either unsorted or a sorted T cell fraction (not recorded which). The receptors shown here come from a male donor with ankylosing spondylitis.

This clonotype has more than one count but fewer than ten. J is TRBJ2-3 and V is TRBV7-6; weak D call: TRBD2 (5 bases). The CDR3 runs 16 residues. Deletions cut 4 bases from V and 2 bases from J, with 16 bases between. Germline V lookup: CDR1 SGHVS, CDR2 FNYEAQ. The CDR3 sequence is CASSSEDWIFTDTQYF. CDR3 DNA sequence: TGTGCCAGCAGCTCGGAGGACTGGATCTTCACAGATACGCAGTATTTT. Together with reference TRBV7-6 and TRBJ2-3, the CDR3 gives the full variable domain: GAGVSQSPRYKVTKRGQDVALRCDPISGHVSLYWYRQALGQGPEFLTYFNYEAQQDKSGLPNDRFSAERPEGSISTLTIQRTEQRDSAMYRCASSSEDWIFTDTQYFGPGTRLTVL.

This clonotype was counted only a few times. The chain combines TRBV4-3 with TRBJ2-1; D may be TRBD2 (6 bases). This CDR3 is built from 15 residues. Germline V gives CDR1 LGHNA, CDR2 YSLEER. Trimming removed 3 bases from V and 6 bases from J, with 15 bases in between. CDR3 in DNA: TGCGCCAGCAGCCACAGACTAGTGTCGGGCAATGAGCAGTTCTTC. Protein sequence: CASSHRLVSGNEQFF.

The rearrangement links TRBV10-3 to TRBJ2-3; D unresolved. From germline, CDR1 is ENHRY and CDR2 SYGVKD. The CDR3 loop spans 13 amino acids. V lost 7 bases and J 2 bases, leaving 10 bases between the germline ends. In nucleotides, the CDR3 is TGTGCCATCACTGGTTCCTCCACAGATACGCAGTATTTT. Encoded protein: CAITGSSTDTQYF.

This clonotype was seen a few times. The chain uses TRBV11-2 and TRBJ2-7, with TRBD2 matching 8 bases. The J segment lost 2 bases and the V segment lost 6 bases, leaving 3 bases of the junction unmatched. The CDR3 runs to 13 residues. Germline V CDR1 and CDR2: SGHAT, FQNNGV. CDR3 residues: CASRTSGTYEQYF. CDR3 nucleotides: TGTGCCAGCAGAACTAGCGGAACCTACGAGCAGTACTTC.

The chain couples TRBV6-5 to TRBJ1-5, with TRBD1 identical over 8 bases. This CDR3 is built from 16 residues. Germline CDR1 and CDR2: MNHEY and SVGAGI. V lost 4 bases, J lost 5 bases, and 10 bases stayed unmatched. In DNA form, the CDR3 reads TGTGCCAGCAGTTTGAAATTGACAGGGGAATATCAGCCCCAGCATTTT. Amino acid sequence: CASSLKLTGEYQPQHF.

This clonotype was counted ten times or more. The gene calls are TRBV12-3 or TRBV12-4 and TRBJ1-5, with 10 positions matching TRBD1. The trim removed 5 bases at V and 0 bases at J, leaving 16 bases unmatched. This CDR3 region has 20 residues. CDR3 region: CASSPRDRGLILGSNQPQHF. Here the CDR3 DNA reads TGTGCCAGCAGTCCCCGGGACAGGGGACTCATTTTGGGTAGCAATCAGCCCCAGCATTTT.

This clonotype has a handful of counts. The chain employs TRBV20-1 and TRBJ2-5; D is perhaps TRBD1 (5 bases). The CDR3 sequence is 16 residues long. Trimming pared 0 bases from V and 9 bases from J, leaving 23 bases between. Germline V gene sequence: CDR1 DFQATT, CDR2 SNEGSKA (reference sequence). The CDR3 protein is CSARDPSRQSSKPQYF. Here the CDR3 DNA reads TGCAGTGCTAGAGATCCCTCTCGACAGTCCTCTAAGCCCCAGTACTTC.

V gene TRBV24-1 combines with J gene TRBJ2-2; 9 nucleotides line up with TRBD1. Germline CDR1 and CDR2: KGHDR and SFDVKD. J gave up 5 bases and V 3 bases, and 6 bases lay outside the gene matches. CDR3 length: 16 residues. The CDR3 loop is CATSDRGTGRTGELFF. The CDR3, as DNA: TGTGCCACCAGTGATCGTGGGACAGGGCGAACCGGGGAGCTGTTTTTT.

In its sample, this clonotype was seen a few times. The chain carries TRBV2 and TRBJ2-3; D is uncertain. CDR1 is SNHLY, CDR2 FYNNEI, per germline. V lost 4 bases, J lost 6 bases, and 5 bases lay in between. The CDR3 spans 11 residues. The chain's CDR3 is CASSVYDTQYF. The CDR3 DNA sequence: TGTGCCAGCAGTGTGTATGATACGCAGTATTTT.

This chain connects TRBV5-1 to TRBJ2-1; no clear D. This CDR3 has 12 residues. CDR1 SGHRS and CDR2 YFSETQ come from the germline V gene. The ends were cut back, 2 bases at V and 5 bases at J, with 5 bases in the middle. CDR3: CASSLNDNEQFF. The CDR3 DNA reads as TGCGCCAGCAGCTTAAACGACAATGAGCAGTTCTTC.